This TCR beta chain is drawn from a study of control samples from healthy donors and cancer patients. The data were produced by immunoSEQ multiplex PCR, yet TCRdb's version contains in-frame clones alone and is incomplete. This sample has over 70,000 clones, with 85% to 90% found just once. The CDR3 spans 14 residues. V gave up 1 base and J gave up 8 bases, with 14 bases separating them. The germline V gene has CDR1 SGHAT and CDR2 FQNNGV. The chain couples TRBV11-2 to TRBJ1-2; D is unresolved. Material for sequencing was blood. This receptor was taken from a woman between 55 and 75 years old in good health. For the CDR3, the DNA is TGTGCCAGCAGCTTAGGGTTGGCCGGGGAGGGCTACACCTTC. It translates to CASSLGLAGEGYTF. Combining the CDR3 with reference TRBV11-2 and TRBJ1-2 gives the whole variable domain EAGVAQSPRYKIIEKRQSVAFWCNPISGHATLYWYQQILGQGPKLLIQFQNNGVVDDSQLPKDRFSAERLKGVDSTLKIQPAKLEDSAVYLCASSLGLAGEGYTFGSGTRLTVV.